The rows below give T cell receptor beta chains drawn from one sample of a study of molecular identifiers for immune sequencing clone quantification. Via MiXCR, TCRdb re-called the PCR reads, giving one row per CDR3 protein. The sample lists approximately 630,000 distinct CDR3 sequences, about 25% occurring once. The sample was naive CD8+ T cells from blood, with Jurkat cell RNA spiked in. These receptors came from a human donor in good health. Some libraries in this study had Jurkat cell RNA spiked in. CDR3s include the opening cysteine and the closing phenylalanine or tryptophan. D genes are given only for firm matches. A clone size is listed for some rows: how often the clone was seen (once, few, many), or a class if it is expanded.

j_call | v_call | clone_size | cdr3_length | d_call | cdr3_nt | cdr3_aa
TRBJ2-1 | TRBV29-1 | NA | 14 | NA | TGCAGCGTTGGGGCTAGTCGGGTGCTCGATGAGCAGTTCTTC | CSVGASRVLDEQFF
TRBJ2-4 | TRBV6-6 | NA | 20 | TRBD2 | TGTGCCAGCAGTTACTCGGGACTAGCGGGAGAGTTTTGGGCCCGGTACATTCAGTACTTC | CASSYSGLAGEFWARYIQYF
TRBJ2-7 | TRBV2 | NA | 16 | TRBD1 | TGTGCCAGCAGTGAAAATTCTGGGACAGTAAGTAGAGAGCAGTACTTC | CASSENSGTVSREQYF
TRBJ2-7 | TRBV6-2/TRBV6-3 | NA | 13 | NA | TGTGCCAGCAGTTGGACAGAATCTAGGGAGCAGTACTTC | CASSWTESREQYF
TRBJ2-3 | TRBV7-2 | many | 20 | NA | TGTGCCAGCAGCTTAGCGCTGGGAAGGAGAACACTCGAGGACACAGATACGCAGTATTTT | CASSLALGRRTLEDTDTQYF
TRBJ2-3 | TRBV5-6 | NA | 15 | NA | TGTGCCAGCAGCAGACCCGGGACCCAAAGGGATACGCAGTATTTT | CASSRPGTQRDTQYF
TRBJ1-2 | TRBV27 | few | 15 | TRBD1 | TGTGCCAGCAGTTTATCGGGACAGCCCTACTATGGCTACACCTTC | CASSLSGQPYYGYTF
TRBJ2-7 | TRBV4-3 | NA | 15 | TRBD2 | TGCGCCAGCGCGGCCGGGACTAGCGGGAACTACGAGCAGTACTTC | CASAAGTSGNYEQYF
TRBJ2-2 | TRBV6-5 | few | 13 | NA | TGTGCCAGCAGTTACGTTTACACCGGGGAGCTGTTTTTT | CASSYVYTGELFF
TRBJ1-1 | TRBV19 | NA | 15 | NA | TGTGCCAGTAGAGATCAAGAGGGGGAGCCCACTGAAGCTTTCTTT | CASRDQEGEPTEAFF
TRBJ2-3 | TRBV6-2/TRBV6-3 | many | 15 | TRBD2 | TGTGCCAGCACCGAGGGACTAGCGGGGCCAGATACGCAGTATTTT | CASTEGLAGPDTQYF
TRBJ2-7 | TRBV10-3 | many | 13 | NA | TGTGCCATCAGTGAGGCGGCAGTGGACGAGCAGTACTTC | CAISEAAVDEQYF
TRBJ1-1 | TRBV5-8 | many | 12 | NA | TGTGCCAGCAGCTTTCCAGGACGGTCAGCTTTCTTT | CASSFPGRSAFF